This TCR beta chain is from a study of T cells in localized non-small cell lung cancer. General study findings and limits: Adjacent lung had a median around 60 of the 100 largest tumor clones. Prolonged overall survival went with higher T cell density in the blood. Tumor trailed uninvolved adjacent lung in T cell clonality, which peaked there. Because researchers sequenced only one region of the tumor, heterogeneity is still possible.

The CDR3 consists of 14 residues. In germline, CDR1 is SQVTM, CDR2 ANQGSEA. With 1 base removed from V and 4 bases from J, the gap between germline ends came to 13 bases. This clone was detected a few times. The antigen is undetermined. Sequenced by immunoSEQ multiplex PCR; TCRdb stores in-frame clones only, minus some. The sample shows tens of thousands of clones, roughly 80% of them seen only once. The TCR comes from a male donor aged 60 or over with stage II squamous cell lung carcinoma. The chain couples TRBV29-1 to TRBJ1-2; TRBD1 might be the D (6 bases). The sample in question was peripheral blood, obtained before any cancer treatment. CDR3 coding DNA: TGCAGCGTTGAAGCAGGGGACCAACTCTATGGCTACACCTTC. This translates into CSVEAGDQLYGYTF.